This T cell receptor (beta chain) emerged from a study of chronic HIV infection and antiretroviral therapy. TCRdb re-derived calls from the 5' RACE reads in MiXCR, one entry per CDR3 protein. The data hold approximately 47,000 distinct CDR3 sequences, with about 18% observed a single time. The CDR3 has 16 residues. The V gene end was trimmed by 4 bases and the J gene end by 0 bases; junction bases not matched to a gene: 6. Material for sequencing was peripheral blood. The sequence derives from an adult who had HIV and had not received antiretroviral therapy, or was an uninfected healthy control (not recorded which). This chain connects TRBV23-1 to TRBJ1-5; TRBD1 aligns across 7 bases. TRBV23-1 is treated as an ORF (open reading frame) with a function not yet certain. The CDR3 sequence is CASSPQGDHSNQPQHF. The CDR3 DNA sequence: TGCGCCAGCAGTCCGCAGGGGGACCATAGCAATCAGCCCCAGCATTTT.